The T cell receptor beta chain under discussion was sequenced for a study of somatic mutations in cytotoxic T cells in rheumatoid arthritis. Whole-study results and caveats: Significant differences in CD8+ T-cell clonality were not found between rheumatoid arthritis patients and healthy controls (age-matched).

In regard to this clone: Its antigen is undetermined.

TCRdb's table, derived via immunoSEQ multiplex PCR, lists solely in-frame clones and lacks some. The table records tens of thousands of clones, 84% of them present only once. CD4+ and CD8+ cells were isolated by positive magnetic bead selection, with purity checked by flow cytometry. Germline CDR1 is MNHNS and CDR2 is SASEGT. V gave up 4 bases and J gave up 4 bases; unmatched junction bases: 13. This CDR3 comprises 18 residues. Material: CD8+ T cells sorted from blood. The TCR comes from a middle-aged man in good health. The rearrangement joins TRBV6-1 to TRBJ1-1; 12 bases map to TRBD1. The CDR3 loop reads CASSVGSGTGGSSTEAFF. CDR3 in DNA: TGTGCCAGCAGTGTCGGTTCTGGGACAGGGGGCTCGAGCACTGAAGCTTTCTTT.